This T cell receptor (beta chain) comes out of a study of blood T cell repertoires in COVID-19. The CDR3 length is 15 residues. The V and J ends lost 1 base and 5 bases respectively, with 13 bases between them. Germline values: CDR1 LGHNA, CDR2 YSLEER. TCRdb's table, derived via immunoSEQ multiplex PCR, lists solely in-frame clones and lacks some. Counted here are 70,000 to 100,000 clones, 82% occurring once; the ten biggest clones make up 6% to 7.5%. The receptor's source is a man aged 50-60 years with active or convalescent COVID-19. V usage is TRBV4-3 and J usage is TRBJ2-3; D is perhaps TRBD1 (7 bases). The source material was peripheral blood. The DNA for the CDR3 is TGCGCCAGCAGCCAAGGGAGGGGGCCGGGAGATACGCAGTATTTT. Its protein is CASSQGRGPGDTQYF.